Listed here are 8 T cell receptor beta chains from one sample, sequenced in a study of CD8 T cells in ankylosing spondylitis. TCRdb re-analysed the 5' RACE reads in MiXCR, keeping a single row per CDR3 protein. The sample lists around 770,000 distinct CDR3 sequences, around 17% occurring once. Antigens for these TCRs are unknown. Study-wide results and limits: In ankylosing spondylitis blood, a motif of eight highly homologous TCR beta variants appeared characteristic.

Sequencing was performed on blood, either unsorted or a sorted T cell fraction (not recorded which). The origin of the receptors is a male donor with ankylosing spondylitis.

V gene TRBV29-1 combines with J gene TRBJ1-1; no clear D gene. The germline gives CDR1 SQVTM, CDR2 ANQGSEA. This CDR3 comprises 13 residues. With 1 base removed from V and 2 bases from J, the gap between germline ends came to 8 bases. CDR3 in amino acids: CSVEVGGNTEAFF. The CDR3 DNA reads as TGCAGCGTTGAAGTTGGTGGAAACACTGAAGCTTTCTTT.

The gene calls are TRBV27 and TRBJ2-6, with D hard to call. Trimming left V 3 bases short and J 3 bases short, with 12 bases between. Germline assignment: CDR1 MNHEY and CDR2 SMNVEV (reference sequence). There are 16 residues in the CDR3. CDR3 DNA: TGTGCCAGCAGTTTCCAGAACCCTAGTGGGGCCAACGTCCTGACTTTC. Amino acids: CASSFQNPSGANVLTF. The full variable domain, in which reference TRBV27 and TRBJ2-6 provide the parts outside the CDR3, is EAQVTQNPRYLITVTGKKLTVTCSQNMNHEYMSWYRQDPGLGLRQIYYSMNVEVTDKGDVPEGYKVSRKEKRNFPLILESPSPNQTSLYFCASSFQNPSGANVLTFGAGSRLTVL.

This clonotype was detected a few times. The CDR3, as DNA: TGTGCCATCAGGGGGGACAGATCCTACGAGCAGTACTTC. This gives the protein CAIRGDRSYEQYF. The chain joins TRBV10-3 to TRBJ2-7; 7 bases map to TRBD1. Germline V gene sequence: CDR1 ENHRY, CDR2 SYGVKD. V was clipped by 6 bases and J by 1 base; unmatched bases: 3. This CDR3 is built from 13 residues.

The table lists this clonotype with a few counts. The CDR3 region has the DNA TGTGCCAGCAGTTTTAGGGTTGGATATGGCTACACCTTC. As protein: CASSFRVGYGYTF. The rearrangement links TRBV12-3 or TRBV12-4 to TRBJ1-2; no firm D call. The ends were cut back, 3 bases at V and 5 bases at J, with 10 bases in the middle. This CDR3 is 13 amino acids long.

This clonotype occurred a few times. V and J are TRBV28 and TRBJ2-1, with 9 positions matching TRBD2. J lost 5 bases, V lost 9 bases, and 11 bases had no gene match. From germline, CDR1 is MDHEN and CDR2 SYDVKM. The CDR3 runs 15 residues. DNA for the CDR3: TGTGCCAGTCGAAGGGATAGCGGGAGCCACAATGAGCAGTTCTTC. Protein product: CASRRDSGSHNEQFF.

This clonotype turned up a few times. This rearrangement joins TRBV27 to TRBJ1-1; D may be TRBD1 (5 bases). Trimming removed 4 bases at V and 4 bases at J, with 13 bases between. This CDR3 has 14 residues. In germline, CDR1 is MNHEY, CDR2 SMNVEV (reference sequence). CDR3 nucleotide sequence: TGTGCCAGCAGTTCCCACCTGGGGGGCACTGAAGCTTTCTTT. Amino acids: CASSSHLGGTEAFF.

J is TRBJ2-7 and V is TRBV29-1, with a weak D call TRBD1 (6 bases). The V end was cut by 4 bases, the J end by 5 bases, with 15 bases between. This CDR3 comprises 13 residues. Germline V gene lookup returns CDR1 SQVTM and CDR2 ANQGSEA. The CDR3 region has the DNA TGCAGCGTTGTTGTCAGGGGAGCCCACGAGCAGTACTTC. Translation gives CSVVVRGAHEQYF.

This clonotype was seen a few times. The chain joins TRBV20-1 to TRBJ1-2; 7 bases map to TRBD1. The germline V gene has CDR1 DFQATT and CDR2 SNEGSKA (reference sequence). The CDR3 covers 14 residues. J was trimmed by 4 bases and V by 6 bases; bases with no gene match: 11. The CDR3 DNA is TGCAGTGCCGGTTCCGAGACAGGGACCTATGGCTACACCTTC. Its translation: CSAGSETGTYGYTF.